This TCR beta chain was identified in a study of CD4+ T cells in melanoma. J lost 5 bases, V lost 7 bases, and 12 bases had no gene match. Germline CDR1 is SEHNR and CDR2 is FQNEAQ (reference sequence). The CDR3 has 15 residues. Only in-frame clones appear in the TCRdb table, and some are missing; sequencing was by immunoSEQ multiplex PCR. The sample lists about 140,000 clones; around 90% were seen once. Concerning this clone itself: Its cognate antigen is unknown.

The study, taken as a whole, reports: CD8+ T cell, macrophage and B cell function reportedly correlated with neoantigen-specific CD4+ T cells.

The sequence derives from a human donor with melanoma. The V gene is TRBV7-9, the J gene TRBJ1-2; 8 positions agree with TRBD1. CDR3 loop: CASTVPVTGDYGYTF. CDR3 DNA: TGTGCCAGCACCGTTCCCGTGACAGGGGATTATGGCTACACCTTC.